The rows below give T cell receptor beta chains drawn from one sample of a study of radiotherapy plus CTLA-4 blockade in lung cancer. Assay used: immunoSEQ multiplex PCR; TCRdb lists only in-frame clones, some missing. This table has roughly 80,000 clones, nearly 75% appearing once. The input for sequencing was peripheral blood, taken from a patient treated with radiotherapy plus ipilimumab. Receptors originate from a human donor with non-small cell lung cancer whose response to radiotherapy plus ipilimumab could not be evaluated. CDR3s include the opening cysteine and the closing phenylalanine or tryptophan. Fields, in order: clone size, J gene, D gene, V gene, CDR3 protein, CDR3 DNA. D genes are given only for firm matches. Expanded clones get a size class; other rows say once, few or many, or leave the size out.

size: NA; J: TRBJ1-6; D: NA; V: TRBV9; CDR3: CASRGEGESPLHF; DNA: TGTGCCAGCAGGGGGGAGGGAGAATCACCCCTCCACTTT
size: NA; J: TRBJ2-7; D: NA; V: TRBV11-3; CDR3: CASSLEGGAYEQYF; DNA: TGTGCCAGCAGCTTAGAAGGGGGGGCCTACGAGCAGTACTTC
size: NA; J: TRBJ1-1; D: TRBD1; V: TRBV5-1; CDR3: CASSLQGASAEAFF; DNA: TGCGCCAGCAGCTTACAGGGGGCGAGCGCTGAAGCTTTCTTT
size: medium-sized; J: TRBJ2-7; D: TRBD2; V: TRBV12-5; CDR3: CASGSGLANVYEQYF; DNA: TGTGCTAGTGGTTCGGGACTAGCGAACGTCTACGAGCAGTACTTC
size: NA; J: TRBJ2-7; D: NA; V: TRBV7-3; CDR3: CASSLTRDGEQYF; DNA: TGTGCCAGCAGCTTAACGCGGGATGGGGAGCAGTACTTC
size: NA; J: TRBJ2-7; D: NA; V: TRBV19; CDR3: CASSMARSYEQYF; DNA: TGTGCCAGTAGTATGGCTCGGAGCTACGAGCAGTACTTC
size: few; J: TRBJ1-5; D: NA; V: TRBV19; CDR3: CASSIDQGLVGPQHF; DNA: TGTGCCAGTAGTATAGATCAGGGGTTGGTAGGGCCCCAGCATTTT
size: NA; J: TRBJ2-7; D: TRBD2; V: TRBV11-3; CDR3: CASSTSGGGEQYF; DNA: TGTGCCAGCAGCACAAGCGGGGGTGGCGAGCAGTACTTC
size: NA; J: TRBJ2-1; D: TRBD2; V: TRBV9; CDR3: CASSPRGDEQFF; DNA: TGTGCCAGCAGCCCCCGGGGGGATGAGCAGTTCTTC
size: NA; J: TRBJ2-2; D: NA; V: TRBV9; CDR3: CASSAEAGTGELFF; DNA: TGTGCCAGCAGCGCCGAGGCGGGCACCGGGGAGCTGTTTTTT
size: NA; J: TRBJ1-1; D: NA; V: TRBV5-1; CDR3: CASSLFAGMNTEAFF; DNA: TGCGCCAGCAGCTTGTTTGCGGGGATGAACACTGAAGCTTTCTTT
size: few; J: TRBJ2-7; D: TRBD2; V: TRBV29-1; CDR3: CSVGTSGGEQYF; DNA: TGCAGCGTTGGGACTAGCGGGGGCGAGCAGTACTTC
size: NA; J: TRBJ2-2; D: NA; V: TRBV27; CDR3: CASTPGGWGGGGGELFF; DNA: TGTGCCAGCACCCCTGGGGGCTGGGGGGGAGGCGGCGGGGAGCTGTTTTTT
size: NA; J: TRBJ2-1; D: TRBD2; V: TRBV13; CDR3: CASSFPAGLAGGRGVF; DNA: TGTGCCAGCAGCTTCCCCGCGGGACTAGCGGGGGGGCGCGGTGTCTTC
size: NA; J: TRBJ2-5; D: TRBD2; V: TRBV2; CDR3: CASKAPGLAGQETQYF; DNA: TGTGCCAGCAAGGCCCCGGGACTAGCGGGACAAGAGACCCAGTACTTC
size: NA; J: TRBJ2-2; D: TRBD2; V: TRBV7-3; CDR3: CASNSGTRSGELFF; DNA: TGTGCCAGCAACTCCGGGACTAGGTCCGGGGAGCTGTTTTTT
size: once; J: TRBJ2-1; D: TRBD2; V: TRBV28; CDR3: CASSLSGGGFRNEQFF; DNA: TGTGCCAGCAGTTTATCTGGCGGGGGGTTTAGGAATGAGCAGTTCTTC
size: NA; J: TRBJ2-7; D: TRBD1; V: TRBV29-1; CDR3: CSVSGTDNSYEQYF; DNA: TGCAGCGTTTCCGGGACAGACAACTCCTACGAGCAGTACTTC
size: NA; J: TRBJ2-5; D: TRBD2; V: TRBV7-3; CDR3: CASSLNELAGWETQYF; DNA: TGTGCCAGCAGCTTAAATGAACTAGCGGGGTGGGAGACCCAGTACTTC
size: NA; J: TRBJ2-4; D: NA; V: TRBV6-4; CDR3: CASSEGQSLAKNIQYF; DNA: TGTGCCAGCAGTGAAGGACAGAGCTTAGCCAAAAACATTCAGTACTTC
size: NA; J: TRBJ1-1; D: TRBD1; V: TRBV29-1; CDR3: CSVEGGTGGRNTEAFF; DNA: TGCAGCGTTGAAGGAGGGACAGGGGGCAGAAACACTGAAGCTTTCTTT
size: few; J: TRBJ1-5; D: NA; V: TRBV6-6; CDR3: CASSYQGDQPQHF; DNA: TGTGCCAGCAGTTACCAGGGCGATCAGCCCCAGCATTTT
size: NA; J: TRBJ2-7; D: NA; V: TRBV7-8; CDR3: CASSSLRRTSYEQYF; DNA: TGTGCCAGCAGCTCTCTTCGGAGGACCTCCTACGAGCAGTACTTC
size: NA; J: TRBJ2-7; D: NA; V: TRBV7-9; CDR3: CASSLTGDFKDEQYF; DNA: TGTGCCAGCAGCTTAACCGGGGACTTCAAGGACGAGCAGTACTTC
size: few; J: TRBJ1-4; D: NA; V: TRBV7-9; CDR3: CASMMTGTNEKLFF; DNA: TGTGCCAGCATGATGACGGGGACTAATGAAAAACTGTTTTTT
size: NA; J: TRBJ1-6; D: NA; V: TRBV5-8; CDR3: CASSSSYNSPLHF; DNA: TGTGCCAGCAGCTCTTCCTATAATTCACCCCTCCACTTT
size: NA; J: TRBJ2-2; D: NA; V: TRBV5-4; CDR3: CASSLDSTGELFF; DNA: TGTGCCAGCAGCTTGGACAGCACCGGGGAGCTGTTTTTT
size: NA; J: TRBJ2-3; D: TRBD1; V: TRBV27; CDR3: CASSGRQGASTDTQYF; DNA: TGTGCCAGCAGTGGAAGACAGGGGGCCAGCACAGATACGCAGTATTTT
size: NA; J: TRBJ2-7; D: NA; V: TRBV15; CDR3: CATSRVGLGGDEQYF; DNA: TGTGCCACCAGCAGAGTGGGACTTGGAGGGGACGAGCAGTACTTC
size: NA; J: TRBJ1-1; D: NA; V: TRBV4-1; CDR3: CASSQDPEQKNPYTEAFF; DNA: TGCGCCAGCAGCCAAGATCCAGAACAGAAAAATCCCTACACTGAAGCTTTCTTT
size: few; J: TRBJ1-5; D: NA; V: TRBV7-2; CDR3: CASSSWEGVPNQPQHF; DNA: TGTGCCAGCAGCTCCTGGGAGGGGGTTCCCAATCAGCCCCAGCATTTT
size: NA; J: TRBJ2-1; D: TRBD2; V: TRBV13; CDR3: CASSSKREGQGNEQFF; DNA: TGTGCCAGCAGCTCCAAGCGGGAGGGCCAAGGGAATGAGCAGTTCTTC
size: NA; J: TRBJ2-6; D: NA; V: TRBV7-3; CDR3: CASSFSVPGSGANVLTF; DNA: TGTGCCAGCAGCTTCTCTGTACCGGGCTCTGGGGCCAACGTCCTGACTTTC
size: few; J: TRBJ2-7; D: NA; V: TRBV19; CDR3: CASSSSGAPLYEQYF; DNA: TGTGCCAGTAGTTCTTCAGGGGCCCCCCTCTACGAGCAGTACTTC
size: NA; J: TRBJ2-7; D: TRBD2; V: TRBV11-2; CDR3: CASSLSSGGYEQYF; DNA: TGTGCCAGCAGCTTATCTAGCGGAGGCTACGAGCAGTACTTC
size: NA; J: TRBJ2-5; D: NA; V: TRBV6-1; CDR3: CASSGSSLQETQYF; DNA: TGTGCCAGCAGTGGCTCTAGCCTCCAAGAGACCCAGTACTTC
size: medium-sized; J: TRBJ2-7; D: NA; V: TRBV7-9; CDR3: CASSPRDKSTYEQYF; DNA: TGTGCCAGCAGCCCCCGAGACAAGTCAACCTACGAGCAGTACTTC
size: NA; J: TRBJ1-5; D: NA; V: TRBV30; CDR3: CAWSGGWNQPQHF; DNA: TGTGCCTGGAGTGGCGGGTGGAATCAGCCCCAGCATTTT
size: few; J: TRBJ2-2; D: NA; V: TRBV5-1; CDR3: CASSPGEVPGELFF; DNA: TGCGCCAGCAGCCCCGGGGAGGTACCCGGGGAGCTGTTTTTT
size: NA; J: TRBJ2-3; D: NA; V: TRBV5-5; CDR3: CASSAHSDTQYF; DNA: TGTGCCAGCAGCGCCCACTCGGATACGCAGTATTTT
size: few; J: TRBJ2-1; D: TRBD1; V: TRBV16; CDR3: CASSPRQGAFSSYNEQFF; DNA: TGTGCCAGCAGCCCGAGGCAGGGGGCCTTTTCCTCCTACAATGAGCAGTTCTTC
size: NA; J: TRBJ1-2; D: NA; V: TRBV28; CDR3: CASSLVTGREGYTF; DNA: TGTGCCAGCAGTTTAGTAACAGGGAGGGAGGGCTACACCTTC
size: once; J: TRBJ2-7; D: NA; V: TRBV4-1; CDR3: CASSQDVWGGVDSSYEQYF; DNA: TGCGCCAGCAGCCAAGATGTGTGGGGGGGCGTCGATAGCTCCTACGAGCAGTACTTC
size: NA; J: TRBJ2-1; D: NA; V: TRBV6-5; CDR3: CASSYSNYGYNEQFF; DNA: TGTGCCAGCAGTTACTCTAATTACGGGTACAATGAGCAGTTCTTC
size: NA; J: TRBJ1-5; D: TRBD1; V: TRBV6-5; CDR3: CASSSAGTGVNQPQHF; DNA: TGTGCCAGCAGTTCGGCCGGGACAGGCGTCAATCAGCCCCAGCATTTT
size: NA; J: TRBJ1-6; D: NA; V: TRBV29-1; CDR3: CSVRQELNSPLHF; DNA: TGCAGCGTGCGACAGGAACTTAATTCACCCCTCCACTTT
size: NA; J: TRBJ2-2; D: TRBD1; V: TRBV9; CDR3: CASSGQGKGPGELFF; DNA: TGTGCCAGCAGCGGACAGGGGAAGGGGCCCGGGGAGCTGTTTTTT
size: NA; J: TRBJ2-7; D: TRBD1; V: TRBV6-5; CDR3: CASSYFGTGSYEQYF; DNA: TGTGCCAGCAGTTACTTCGGGACAGGGTCCTACGAGCAGTACTTC
size: NA; J: TRBJ2-1; D: NA; V: TRBV28; CDR3: CASSHGQGLTSEQFF; DNA: TGTGCCAGCAGTCACGGGCAGGGACTGACAAGTGAGCAGTTCTTC